These T cell receptor beta chains were read from a single sample in a study of human thymus T cells. TCRdb keeps only in-frame clones here, not all; method: immunoSEQ multiplex PCR. The profile shows tens of thousands of clones, nearly 95% of them singletons. The specimen sequenced was blood. These receptors all come from a boy younger than two with a congenital heart defect but otherwise immunologically healthy. Each CDR3 is given with its conserved first and last residue. The order of the fields is clone size, D gene, J gene, V gene, CDR3 length, CDR3 protein, CDR3 DNA. The D gene is left open where the match is weak. Clone size is not always given. Where it is, it says once, few, many or a class for expanded clones.

clone size: NA
D gene: NA
J gene: TRBJ2-7
V gene: TRBV5-6
CDR3 length: 15
CDR3 protein: CASSFRTGPPYEQYF
CDR3 DNA: TGTGCCAGCAGCTTCCGGACGGGCCCCCCCTACGAGCAGTACTTC

clone size: few
D gene: NA
J gene: TRBJ1-4
V gene: TRBV4-3
CDR3 length: 15
CDR3 protein: CASSQDSATNEKLFF
CDR3 DNA: TGCGCCAGCAGCCAAGACAGTGCAACTAATGAAAAACTGTTTTTT

clone size: NA
D gene: NA
J gene: TRBJ1-5
V gene: TRBV5-8
CDR3 length: 12
CDR3 protein: CASSLSPQPQHF
CDR3 DNA: TGTGCCAGCAGCTTGAGTCCGCAGCCCCAGCATTTT

clone size: NA
D gene: NA
J gene: TRBJ1-1
V gene: TRBV11-3
CDR3 length: 13
CDR3 protein: CASSLGDNTEAFF
CDR3 DNA: TGTGCCAGCAGCTTAGGTGACAACACTGAAGCTTTCTTT

clone size: NA
D gene: TRBD1
J gene: TRBJ1-1
V gene: TRBV28
CDR3 length: 13
CDR3 protein: CASSLGQGVKAFF
CDR3 DNA: TGTGCCAGCAGCCTGGGACAGGGAGTAAAAGCTTTCTTT

clone size: NA
D gene: NA
J gene: TRBJ2-7
V gene: TRBV9
CDR3 length: 13
CDR3 protein: CASSPRGAGEQYF
CDR3 DNA: TGTGCCAGCAGCCCCCGGGGGGCGGGCGAGCAGTACTTC

clone size: NA
D gene: NA
J gene: TRBJ2-7
V gene: TRBV7-8
CDR3 length: 14
CDR3 protein: CASSLAGGLSEQYF
CDR3 DNA: TGTGCCAGCAGCTTAGCGGGGGGGCTTAGCGAGCAGTACTTC

clone size: NA
D gene: NA
J gene: TRBJ2-7
V gene: TRBV6-5
CDR3 length: 15
CDR3 protein: CASSYDRYPSYEQYF
CDR3 DNA: TGTGCCAGCAGTTACGACAGGTACCCCTCCTACGAGCAGTACTTC

clone size: NA
D gene: NA
J gene: TRBJ1-6
V gene: TRBV5-1
CDR3 length: 13
CDR3 protein: CASSLSGTSPLHF
CDR3 DNA: TGCGCCAGCAGCTTATCAGGTACTTCACCCCTCCACTTT

clone size: NA
D gene: NA
J gene: TRBJ2-1
V gene: TRBV23-1
CDR3 length: 15
CDR3 protein: CASPLGVEGHNEQFF
CDR3 DNA: TGCGCCAGCCCTTTGGGCGTAGAGGGTCACAATGAGCAGTTCTTC

clone size: NA
D gene: NA
J gene: TRBJ1-1
V gene: TRBV15
CDR3 length: 14
CDR3 protein: CATSRDRMNTEAFF
CDR3 DNA: TGTGCCACCAGCAGAGACAGGATGAACACTGAAGCTTTCTTT

clone size: NA
D gene: NA
J gene: TRBJ1-5
V gene: TRBV18
CDR3 length: 16
CDR3 protein: CASSPSQTKSNQPQHF
CDR3 DNA: TGTGCCAGCTCACCATCACAGACGAAGAGCAATCAGCCCCAGCATTTT

clone size: NA
D gene: TRBD2
J gene: TRBJ2-1
V gene: TRBV30
CDR3 length: 15
CDR3 protein: CAWTLGSGGYNEQFF
CDR3 DNA: TGTGCCTGGACACTTGGGAGCGGGGGTTACAATGAGCAGTTCTTC

clone size: NA
D gene: TRBD2
J gene: TRBJ2-1
V gene: TRBV30
CDR3 length: 15
CDR3 protein: CAWSVSGGVYNEQFF
CDR3 DNA: TGTGCCTGGAGTGTAAGCGGGGGGGTTTACAATGAGCAGTTCTTC

clone size: NA
D gene: TRBD2
J gene: TRBJ2-5
V gene: TRBV20-1
CDR3 length: 11
CDR3 protein: CSASGGETQYF
CDR3 DNA: TGCAGTGCTAGCGGGGGGGAGACCCAGTACTTC

clone size: NA
D gene: NA
J gene: TRBJ2-6
V gene: TRBV21-1
CDR3 length: 17
CDR3 protein: CASSLRGPTSGANVLTF
CDR3 DNA: TGTGCCAGCAGCCTTCGGGGGCCTACCTCTGGGGCCAACGTCCTGACTTTC

clone size: NA
D gene: NA
J gene: TRBJ1-2
V gene: TRBV6-1
CDR3 length: 19
CDR3 protein: CASSEIRGESGRGDYGYTF
CDR3 DNA: TGTGCCAGCAGTGAAATCCGAGGGGAGAGCGGGCGGGGGGACTATGGCTACACCTTC

clone size: NA
D gene: NA
J gene: TRBJ2-2
V gene: TRBV5-1
CDR3 length: 13
CDR3 protein: CASSLEGPGGLFF
CDR3 DNA: TGCGCCAGCAGCTTAGAGGGTCCGGGCGGGCTGTTTTTT

clone size: NA
D gene: NA
J gene: TRBJ1-1
V gene: TRBV30
CDR3 length: 14
CDR3 protein: CAWSVNLVNTEAFF
CDR3 DNA: TGTGCCTGGAGTGTAAACTTAGTCAACACTGAAGCTTTCTTT

clone size: NA
D gene: NA
J gene: TRBJ2-2
V gene: TRBV18
CDR3 length: 14
CDR3 protein: CASSPRAATGELFF
CDR3 DNA: TGTGCCAGCTCACCACGGGCCGCCACCGGGGAGCTGTTTTTT

clone size: NA
D gene: TRBD1
J gene: TRBJ1-2
V gene: TRBV29-1
CDR3 length: 13
CDR3 protein: CSLDRGPNYGYTF
CDR3 DNA: TGCAGCCTTGACAGGGGACCCAACTATGGCTACACCTTC

clone size: NA
D gene: NA
J gene: TRBJ2-7
V gene: TRBV6-1
CDR3 length: 13
CDR3 protein: CASSVQGTYEQYF
CDR3 DNA: TGTGCCAGCAGTGTACAGGGCACCTACGAGCAGTACTTC

clone size: once
D gene: TRBD1
J gene: TRBJ1-2
V gene: TRBV7-2
CDR3 length: 14
CDR3 protein: CASSPRTGNYGYTF
CDR3 DNA: TGTGCCAGCAGCCCCCGGACAGGGAACTATGGCTACACCTTC

clone size: NA
D gene: NA
J gene: TRBJ2-3
V gene: TRBV28
CDR3 length: 13
CDR3 protein: CASLPGDTDTQYF
CDR3 DNA: TGTGCAAGTCTACCGGGAGACACAGATACGCAGTATTTT

clone size: NA
D gene: TRBD2
J gene: TRBJ2-1
V gene: TRBV7-2
CDR3 length: 16
CDR3 protein: CASSSEELAGGDEQFF
CDR3 DNA: TGTGCCAGCAGCTCGGAGGAGCTAGCGGGGGGTGATGAGCAGTTCTTC